These 27 T cell receptor beta chains were sequenced from one sample in a study of T cells in Graves' hyperthyroidism and ophthalmopathy. Amplification of TCR beta CDR3 regions was performed using RNA transcripts as template. A set of HTBI primers served as the primers for a first-round RT-PCR of the TCR CDR3. TCRdb fed the multiplex PCR reads into MiXCR, producing one record per CDR3 protein. The sample has under 550,000 distinct CDR3 sequences; around 15% are singletons. The sample comprised blood. The origin of the receptors is a woman between 18 and 29 years old with Graves' hyperthyroidism.

The table lists this clonotype with many counts. Here the CDR3 reads CAWSLGGSTEAFF. CDR3 bases: TGTGCCTGGAGTTTGGGAGGGAGTACTGAAGCTTTCTTT. The rearrangement links TRBV30 to TRBJ1-1; D call uncertain. CDR3 length: 13 amino acids. Between the trimmed V and J ends, which lost 2 bases and 5 bases, there was a span of 12 bases. Germline assignment: CDR1 GTSNPN and CDR2 SVGIG (reference sequence).

The genes are TRBV5-1 and TRBJ1-1; 9 bases align to TRBD1. With 6 bases clipped from V and 4 bases from J, the junction kept 7 bases outside the gene matches. This CDR3 has 14 amino acids. CDR1 and CDR2 from the germline V gene are SGHRS and YFSETQ. CDR3 loop: CASTGQGRSTEAFF. DNA for the CDR3: TGCGCCAGCACGGGACAGGGACGGAGCACTGAAGCTTTCTTT.

This clonotype was observed a handful of times. V is TRBV6-2 or TRBV6-3 and J is TRBJ2-7, with 9 bases that match TRBD1. CDR3 length: 14 amino acids. Per germline, CDR1 MNHEY and CDR2 SVGEGT. Trimming took 6 bases from V and 4 from J; bases not matched to a gene: 7. CDR3 protein: CASRSGTGLYEQYF. The CDR3, as DNA: TGTGCCAGCAGGTCCGGGACAGGGCTTTACGAGCAGTACTTC.

The V gene is TRBV7-2, the J gene TRBJ2-7; D unclear. Trimming stripped 4 bases from V and 6 bases from J, with 16 bases between. CDR1 and CDR2 from the germline V gene are SGHTA and FQGNSA. CDR3 size: 14 residues. CDR3 in DNA: TGTGCCAGCAGCTATATCGGGTTTGATGGCGAGCAGTACTTC. Its protein product is CASSYIGFDGEQYF.

This clonotype was seen ten or more times. The V gene is TRBV7-3, the J gene TRBJ1-6; 8 nucleotides line up with TRBD1. The length of the CDR3 is 14 residues. Trimming removed 5 bases from V and 10 bases from J; junction bases left unmatched: 7. Germline CDR1 and CDR2: SGHTA and FQGTGA. The CDR3 here is CASSRGTGGSPLHF. As DNA, the CDR3 is TGTGCCAGCAGCCGCGGGACAGGCGGATCACCCCTCCACTTT.

The chain uses TRBV7-9 and TRBJ2-1; D gene uncertain. This CDR3 contains 15 residues. V lost 5 bases, J lost 6 bases, and 17 bases lay in between. In germline, CDR1 is SEHNR, CDR2 FQNEAQ (reference sequence). The CDR3 loop is CASSPNPKFGNEQFF. The CDR3 nucleotides read TGTGCCAGCAGCCCCAACCCTAAGTTCGGCAATGAGCAGTTCTTC.

In this sample, this clonotype turned up many times. The rearrangement links TRBV3-1 to TRBJ2-1; the D gene is possibly TRBD2 (6 bases). The V end was cut by 1 base, the J end by 6 bases, with 10 bases between. The germline V gene has CDR1 LGHDT and CDR2 YNNKEL (reference sequence). This CDR3 contains 14 residues. The DNA for the CDR3 is TGTGCCAGCAGCCAAGGTCCTAGCGTCAATGAGCAGTTCTTC. As protein: CASSQGPSVNEQFF.

The genes are TRBV19 and TRBJ2-5; TRBD2 aligns across 8 bases. CDR3 length equals 15 residues. Germline trimming cut 1 base from V and 4 bases from J; bases unmatched to any gene: 5. Germline V gene data show CDR1 as LNHDA and CDR2 as SQIVND (reference sequence). CDR3 in amino acids: CASSIVFAGGETQYF. The CDR3 nucleotides read TGTGCCAGTAGTATAGTTTTCGCGGGGGGAGAGACCCAGTACTTC.

The chain is built from TRBV28 and TRBJ2-2, with D perhaps matching TRBD2 (5 bases). This CDR3 has 15 residues. V lost 5 bases and J 3 bases, leaving 13 bases between the germline ends. The germline CDR1 and CDR2 sequences are MDHEN and SYDVKM. In nucleotides, the CDR3 is TGTGCCAGCAGTCCCACCGGGGTACACACCGGGGAGCTGTTTTTT. Its translation: CASSPTGVHTGELFF.

This clonotype was observed a handful of times. The rearrangement uses TRBV5-6 and TRBJ1-2; D is undetermined. Between the trimmed V and J ends, which lost 2 bases and 6 bases, there was a span of 8 bases. The CDR3 loop spans 12 amino acids. Germline loops: CDR1 SGHDT, CDR2 YYEEEE. CDR3 DNA sequence: TGTGCCAGCAGCTTTCGCCTGGATGGCTACACCTTC. This codes for CASSFRLDGYTF. The variable domain in full, completed from reference TRBV5-6 and TRBJ1-2, reads DAGVTQSPTHLIKTRGQQVTLRCSPKSGHDTVSWYQQALGQGPQFIFQYYEEEERQRGNFPDRFSGHQFPNYSSELNVNALLLGDSALYLCASSFRLDGYTFGSGTRLTVV.

There are many counts of this clonotype. J is TRBJ1-1 and V is TRBV28; 8 positions agree with TRBD1. V lost 5 bases and J lost 0; bases outside the gene matches: 11. Germline V gene lookup returns CDR1 MDHEN and CDR2 SYDVKM. The CDR3 spans 17 residues. CDR3 bases: TGTGCCAGCAGTCCTCGGGACAGGTTTTATATGAACACTGAAGCTTTCTTT. It codes for CASSPRDRFYMNTEAFF.

The rearrangement links TRBV10-3 to TRBJ2-1, with a possible D match to TRBD2 (6 bases). The CDR3 runs 17 residues. Germline CDR1 ENHRY, CDR2 SYGVKD. V was pared by 5 bases and J by 0 bases, with 17 bases between. The CDR3 here is CAISKESRGSSYNEQFF. In DNA, the CDR3 is TGTGCCATCAGTAAAGAATCTCGGGGGAGCTCCTACAATGAGCAGTTCTTC.

This chain joins TRBV6-1 and TRBJ1-1; a weak D match, TRBD1 (5 bases). Looked up from germline, CDR1 is MNHNS and CDR2 is SASEGT. CDR3 length: 14 amino acids. With 5 bases removed from V and 6 bases from J, the gap between germline ends came to 16 bases. CDR3 residues: CASSPRATNAEAFF. For the CDR3, the DNA is TGTGCCAGCAGTCCCAGGGCTACTAACGCTGAAGCTTTCTTT.

This clonotype was seen a handful of times. The J gene is TRBJ2-2, the V gene TRBV30; either TRBD1 or TRBD2 may supply D (5 bases each). Trimming took 6 bases from V and 5 from J, leaving 13 bases between them. Germline V gene sequence: CDR1 GTSNPN, CDR2 SVGIG (reference sequence). The CDR3 runs 13 residues. The CDR3 region is CACGTPRTGELFF. The CDR3 region has the DNA TGTGCCTGCGGGACCCCGAGGACCGGGGAGCTGTTTTTT.

This clonotype appeared many times. The rearrangement joins TRBV10-3 to TRBJ2-1; TRBD1 might be the D (6 bases). V shed 4 bases and J shed 1 base, with 14 bases lying between them. The germline V gene encodes CDR1 ENHRY and CDR2 SYGVKD. The CDR3 is made up of 16 amino acids. The CDR3 nucleotides read TGTGCCATCAGTGGGGCCGGACAGACTTCCTACAATGAGCAGTTCTTC. It is translated as CAISGAGQTSYNEQFF.

This chain links TRBV29-1 with TRBJ2-1; a possible D gene is TRBD2 (6 bases). The CDR3 runs to 18 residues. Germline V gene sequence: CDR1 SQVTM, CDR2 ANQGSEA. V lost 3 bases and J lost 1, with 22 bases in between. CDR3 loop: CSVEGVEGQQRSYNEQFF. CDR3 in DNA: TGCAGCGTTGAGGGGGTGGAGGGCCAGCAGAGGTCCTACAATGAGCAGTTCTTC.

This clonotype was counted at least ten times. The chain uses TRBV27 and TRBJ2-7, with D hard to call. CDR3 size: 14 residues. CDR1 is MNHEY, CDR2 SMNVEV, per germline (reference sequence). Trimming left V 0 bases short and J 6 bases short, with 12 bases between. The CDR3 loop reads CASSLSSVAAEQYF. CDR3 in DNA: TGTGCCAGCAGTTTATCATCGGTGGCAGCCGAGCAGTACTTC.

Ten or more counts support this clonotype. The chain recombines TRBV20-1 with TRBJ2-5, with TRBD1 as a possible D gene (6 bases). V lost 6 bases to trimming and J lost 2 bases, with 19 bases between them. The CDR3 is made up of 15 amino acids. Per germline, CDR1 DFQATT and CDR2 SNEGSKA (reference sequence). The CDR3 loop is CSASNSGQVQETQYF. The CDR3 DNA reads TGCAGTGCCAGCAACTCGGGACAAGTACAAGAGACCCAGTACTTC.

This clonotype was counted ten times or more. This rearrangement joins TRBV27 to TRBJ1-2; D is undetermined. The CDR3 is 14 amino acids. Trimming removed 0 bases from V and 1 base from J, with 6 bases in between. Germline V lookup: CDR1 MNHEY, CDR2 SMNVEV (reference sequence). For the CDR3, the DNA is TGTGCCAGCAGTTTATCGAACCGTAACTATGGCTACACCTTC. Its translation is CASSLSNRNYGYTF.

This clonotype occurred many times. CDR3 bases: TGTGCCTGGAGCCGGTTAGCCAAAAACATTCAGTACTTC. Encoded protein: CAWSRLAKNIQYF. The V gene is TRBV30, the J gene TRBJ2-4; D is uncertain. V was clipped by 3 bases and J by 0 bases, with 6 bases between them. The germline CDR1 and CDR2 sequences are GTSNPN and SVGIG (reference sequence). This CDR3 contains 13 residues.

The CDR3 protein is CASSYAGDPQETQYF. The CDR3 DNA follows: TGTGCCAGCAGCTACGCAGGGGACCCTCAAGAGACCCAGTACTTC. This chain links TRBV7-9 with TRBJ2-5, with D perhaps matching TRBD1 (6 bases). The CDR3 runs 15 residues. Germline CDR1 SEHNR, CDR2 FQNEAQ (reference sequence). Trimming took off 4 bases at V and 2 bases at J, with 14 bases between the two ends.

A remark on this clonotype: One end of the junction does not line up with germline, which may come from a read error. CDR3 DNA: TGTGCCAGCAGTCTCTATGACAGGAGGTCTTTTGGCTACTCCTTC. It encodes CASSLYDRRSFGYSF. The V gene is TRBV3-1, the J gene TRBJ1-2; a weak D match, TRBD1 (6 bases). CDR1 is LGHDT, CDR2 YNNKEL, per germline (reference sequence). This CDR3 contains 15 residues.

This clonotype has ten or more counts. The CDR3 sequence is CASSRTGLGTDTQYF. In DNA, the CDR3 is TGTGCCAGCAGCCGGACAGGGCTGGGCACAGATACGCAGTATTTT. V is TRBV3-1 and J is TRBJ2-3, with 8 bases that match TRBD1. The V gene end was trimmed by 4 bases and the J gene end by 1 base; junction bases not matched to a gene: 4. The CDR3 covers 15 residues. From germline, CDR1 is LGHDT and CDR2 YNNKEL (reference sequence).

A few counts support this clonotype. The chain couples TRBV7-9 to TRBJ1-2; D is unclear. CDR3 length: 14 residues. Germline CDR1 is SEHNR and CDR2 is FQNEAQ (reference sequence). The V end was cut by 1 base, the J end by 8 bases, with 14 bases between. CDR3 DNA sequence: TGTGCCAGCAGCTTAGGAGAAGGGTTTATGGGCTACACCTTC. Translating gives CASSLGEGFMGYTF.

This clonotype was seen repeatedly, ten times or more. V gene TRBV27 combines with J gene TRBJ1-2; 9 positions agree with TRBD1. Looked up from germline, CDR1 is MNHEY and CDR2 is SMNVEV (reference sequence). This CDR3 is built from 17 residues. V lost 4 bases and J lost 2; bases outside the gene matches: 11. The DNA for the CDR3 is TGTGCCAGCAGTTACGAGCGGCCTACAGGGGGCAACTATGGCTACACCTTC. Translating it yields CASSYERPTGGNYGYTF.

This clonotype was detected many times. The chain couples TRBV10-3 to TRBJ2-3; weak D call: TRBD2 (6 bases). Germline lookup yields CDR1 ENHRY and CDR2 SYGVKD. The CDR3 sequence is 15 residues long. V was clipped by 4 bases and J by 5 bases, with 16 bases between them. The CDR3 loop is CAISAFGDFGDTQYF. The CDR3 coding sequence is TGTGCCATCAGTGCTTTTGGGGACTTTGGAGATACGCAGTATTTT.

This clonotype was found a few times. This chain joins TRBV29-1 and TRBJ2-5; 12 nucleotides agree with TRBD2. The length of the CDR3 is 14 residues. After removal of 7 bases from V and 5 bases from J, the junction contained 8 bases not matched to a gene. CDR1 SQVTM and CDR2 ANQGSEA come from the germline V gene. Here the CDR3 reads CSAGGLAGGETQYF. As DNA, the CDR3 is TGCAGCGCCGGTGGCCTAGCGGGAGGGGAGACCCAGTACTTC.